The present entry profiles one TCR beta chain with its context. The antigen remains unidentified. The sample belongs to a study of regulatory T cells in long-lasting Graves disease. Study-wide results and limits: A greater number of public clonotypes (over 2,500) was shared by persistent patients than by new patients (about 960). Lower TCR diversity was seen in persistent Graves' patients than in newly diagnosed ones. TRBV28, TRBJ1-2 and TRBJ2-5 emerged as the favored segments in persistent disease.

Trimming left V 4 bases short and J 5 bases short, with 12 bases between. Germline CDR1 is MDHEN and CDR2 is SYDVKM. CDR3 length: 14 amino acids. Time point defined: persistent/refractory GD, antithyroid drugs over 5 years with positive TRAb. RNA extracted from PBMCs served as the sequencing template. For TCR beta, libraries came from iRepertoire HTBI primers and Arm-PCR of CDR3 regions. Using its own MiXCR run on the multiplex PCR reads, TCRdb lists one record per CDR3 protein. The table has about 470,000 distinct CDR3 sequences, under 25% seen once; the top ten hold under 9%. This TCR derives from a female donor with Graves disease. The J gene is TRBJ2-1, the V gene TRBV28; D call uncertain. Source: peripheral blood mononuclear cells (PBMCs), taken when the disease was refractory, from a patient treated with antithyroid drugs. CDR3 nucleotides: TGTGCCAGCAGTTCTGAGGTCCCGCACAATGAGCAGTTCTTC. This gives the protein CASSSEVPHNEQFF.